This T cell receptor (beta chain) originates from a study of CD8+CD57+ T cells in acquired aplastic anemia. General study findings and limits: For CD8+ Simpson's diversity, patients and controls showed no significant difference.

This clonotype was observed at least ten times. Its cognate antigen is unknown. Trimming pared 6 bases from V and 4 bases from J, leaving 24 bases between. The CDR3 is 17 residues long. CDR1 is MNHNS and CDR2 is SASEGT in the germline V gene. Patients selected for sequencing had displayed CD8+CD57+ cell expansion by flow cytometry. CDR3 and TCR beta VDJ profiling relied on a genomic DNA template. Using its own MiXCR run on the reads, TCRdb lists one record per CDR3 protein. The repertoire includes 150,000 to 200,000 distinct CDR3 sequences, roughly 43% of them detected once, and 2.5% to 3% sits in the top ten.

The receptor comes from a human donor with aplastic anemia. The specimen sequenced was sorted CD4+, CD8+, or CD8+CD57+ T cells (not recorded which) from PBMCs. V gene TRBV6-1 combines with J gene TRBJ2-5; D may be TRBD2 (6 bases). In nucleotides, the CDR3 is TGTGCCAGCAGCCGCGCCATCATACTAGCCGGAGTAGAGACCCAGTACTTC. It encodes CASSRAIILAGVETQYF.